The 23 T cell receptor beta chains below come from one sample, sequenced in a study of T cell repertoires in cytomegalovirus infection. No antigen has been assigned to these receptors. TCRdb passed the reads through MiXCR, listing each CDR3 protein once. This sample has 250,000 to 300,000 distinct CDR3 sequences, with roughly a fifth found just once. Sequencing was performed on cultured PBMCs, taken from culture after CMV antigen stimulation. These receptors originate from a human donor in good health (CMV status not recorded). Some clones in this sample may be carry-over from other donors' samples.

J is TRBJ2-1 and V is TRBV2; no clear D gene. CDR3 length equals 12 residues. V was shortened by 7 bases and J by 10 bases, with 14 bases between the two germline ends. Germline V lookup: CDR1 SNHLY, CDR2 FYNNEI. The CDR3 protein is CASKLSGYEQFF. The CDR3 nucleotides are TGTGCCAGCAAGCTTAGTGGGTACGAGCAGTTCTTC.

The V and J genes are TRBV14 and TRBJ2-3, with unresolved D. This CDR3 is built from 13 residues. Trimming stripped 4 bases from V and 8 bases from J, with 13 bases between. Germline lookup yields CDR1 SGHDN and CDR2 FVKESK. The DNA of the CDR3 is TGTGCCAGCAGCCCGCACACTGATACTACGCAGTATTTT. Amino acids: CASSPHTDTTQYF.

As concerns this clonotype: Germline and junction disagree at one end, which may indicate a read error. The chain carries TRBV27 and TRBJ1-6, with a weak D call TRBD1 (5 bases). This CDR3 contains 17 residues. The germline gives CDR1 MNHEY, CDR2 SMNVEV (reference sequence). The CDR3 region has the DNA TGTGCCAGCAGTGGGTGGCGGCAGGGCCTCTATATTTCACCCCTCCACTTT. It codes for CASSGWRQGLYISPLHF.

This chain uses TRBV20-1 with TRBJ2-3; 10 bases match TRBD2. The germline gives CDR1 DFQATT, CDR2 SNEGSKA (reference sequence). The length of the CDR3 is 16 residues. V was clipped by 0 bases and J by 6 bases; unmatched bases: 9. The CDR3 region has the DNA TGCAGTGCTAGAGATGGGCGGCTAGCGGGAGTGGATACGCAGTATTTT. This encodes CSARDGRLAGVDTQYF.

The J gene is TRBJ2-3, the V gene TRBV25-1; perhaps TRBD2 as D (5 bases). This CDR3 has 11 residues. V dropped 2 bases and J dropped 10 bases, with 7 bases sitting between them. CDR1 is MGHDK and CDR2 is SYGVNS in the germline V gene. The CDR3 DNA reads TGTGCCAGCAGTGAAGGAGGCCCGCAGTATTTT. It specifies CASSEGGPQYF.

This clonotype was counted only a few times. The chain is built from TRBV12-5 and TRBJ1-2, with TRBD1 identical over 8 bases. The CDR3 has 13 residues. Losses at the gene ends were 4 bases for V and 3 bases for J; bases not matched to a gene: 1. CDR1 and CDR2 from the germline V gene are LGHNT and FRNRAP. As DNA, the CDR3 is TGTGCTAGTGGTTCACAGGGGGACTATGGCTACACCTTC. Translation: CASGSQGDYGYTF.

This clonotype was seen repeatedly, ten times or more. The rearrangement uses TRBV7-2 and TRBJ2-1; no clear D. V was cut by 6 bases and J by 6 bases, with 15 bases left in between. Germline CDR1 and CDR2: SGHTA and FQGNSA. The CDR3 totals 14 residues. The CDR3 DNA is TGTGCCAGCAGACCGTCTCGGGTAGGCAATGAGCAGTTCTTC. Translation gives CASRPSRVGNEQFF.

CDR3: CASSYSYGREQFF. CDR3 nucleotide sequence: TGTGCCAGCAGTTACTCGTACGGGAGAGAGCAGTTCTTC. This chain links TRBV6-2 or TRBV6-3 with TRBJ2-1; perhaps TRBD2 as D (6 bases). Per the germline V gene, CDR1 is MNHEY and CDR2 is SVGEGT. Between the trimmed V and J ends, which lost 0 bases and 10 bases, there was a span of 10 bases. The CDR3 loop spans 13 amino acids.

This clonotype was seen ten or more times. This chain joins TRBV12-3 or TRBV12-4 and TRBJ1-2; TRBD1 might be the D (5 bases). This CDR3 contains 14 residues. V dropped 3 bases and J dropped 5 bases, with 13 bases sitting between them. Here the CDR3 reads CASSFRRDEYGYTF. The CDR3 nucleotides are TGTGCCAGCAGTTTCCGCAGGGATGAGTATGGCTACACCTTC.

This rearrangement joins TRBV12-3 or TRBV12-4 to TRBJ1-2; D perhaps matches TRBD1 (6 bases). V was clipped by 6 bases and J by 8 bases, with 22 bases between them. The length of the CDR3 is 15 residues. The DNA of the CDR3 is TGTGCCAGCAGCCTCACTTTACAGGGTTCGTGGGGCTACACCTTC. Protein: CASSLTLQGSWGYTF.

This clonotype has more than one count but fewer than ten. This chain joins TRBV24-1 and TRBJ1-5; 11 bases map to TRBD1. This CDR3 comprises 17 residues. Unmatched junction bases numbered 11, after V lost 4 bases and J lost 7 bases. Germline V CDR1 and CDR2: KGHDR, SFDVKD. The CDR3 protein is CATSETAPGQGGQPQHF. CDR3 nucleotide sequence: TGTGCCACCAGTGAAACGGCTCCGGGACAGGGGGGGCAGCCCCAGCATTTT.

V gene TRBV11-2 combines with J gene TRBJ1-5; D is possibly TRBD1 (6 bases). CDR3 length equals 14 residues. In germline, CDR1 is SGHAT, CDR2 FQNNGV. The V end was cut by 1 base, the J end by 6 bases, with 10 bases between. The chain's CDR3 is CASSLVGGGQPQHF. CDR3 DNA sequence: TGTGCCAGCAGCTTAGTTGGGGGCGGTCAGCCCCAGCATTTT.

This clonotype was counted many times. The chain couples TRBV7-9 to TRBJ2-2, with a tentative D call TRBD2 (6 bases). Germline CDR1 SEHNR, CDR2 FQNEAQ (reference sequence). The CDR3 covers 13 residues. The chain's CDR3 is CAVGEANTGELFF. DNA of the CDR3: TGTGCGGTGGGGGAGGCGAACACCGGGGAGCTGTTTTTT.

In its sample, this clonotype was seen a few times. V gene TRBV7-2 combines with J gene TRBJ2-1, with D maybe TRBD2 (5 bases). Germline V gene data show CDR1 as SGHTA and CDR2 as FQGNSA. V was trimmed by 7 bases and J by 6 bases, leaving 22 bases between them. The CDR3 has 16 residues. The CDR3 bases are TGTGCCAGCAAGCTTAGGTCATACGGCGAGGGCAATGAGCAGTTCTTC. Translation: CASKLRSYGEGNEQFF.

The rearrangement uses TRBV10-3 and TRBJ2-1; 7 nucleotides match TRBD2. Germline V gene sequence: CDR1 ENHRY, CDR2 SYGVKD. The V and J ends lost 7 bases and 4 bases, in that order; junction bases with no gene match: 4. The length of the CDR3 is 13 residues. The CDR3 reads CAITGGEYNEQFF. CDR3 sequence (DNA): TGTGCCATCACGGGGGGTGAATACAATGAGCAGTTCTTC.

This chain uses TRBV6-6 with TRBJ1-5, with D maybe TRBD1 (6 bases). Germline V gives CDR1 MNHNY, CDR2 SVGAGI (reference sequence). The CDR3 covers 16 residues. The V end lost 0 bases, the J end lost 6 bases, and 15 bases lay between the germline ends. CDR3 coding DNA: TGTGCCAGCAGTTACTCAGGGGGGGGGGAGGGTCAGCCCCAGCATTTT. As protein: CASSYSGGGEGQPQHF.

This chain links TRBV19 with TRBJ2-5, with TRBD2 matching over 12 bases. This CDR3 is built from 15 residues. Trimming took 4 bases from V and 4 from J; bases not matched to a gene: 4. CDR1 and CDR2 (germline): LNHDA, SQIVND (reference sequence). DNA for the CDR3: TGTGCCAGTAGTAACCGACTAGCGGGAGTAGAGACCCAGTACTTC. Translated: CASSNRLAGVETQYF.

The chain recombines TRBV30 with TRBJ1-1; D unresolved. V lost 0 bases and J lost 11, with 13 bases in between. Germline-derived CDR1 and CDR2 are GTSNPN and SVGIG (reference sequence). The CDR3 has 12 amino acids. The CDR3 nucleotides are TGTGCCTGGAGTGTACAAGGTTTTACGGCTTTCTTT. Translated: CAWSVQGFTAFF.

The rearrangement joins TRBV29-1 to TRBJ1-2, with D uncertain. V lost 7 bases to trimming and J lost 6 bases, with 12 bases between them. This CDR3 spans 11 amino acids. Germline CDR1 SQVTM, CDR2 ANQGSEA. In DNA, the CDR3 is TGCAGCGATTTCCCGAGGGATGGCTACACCTTC. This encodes CSDFPRDGYTF.

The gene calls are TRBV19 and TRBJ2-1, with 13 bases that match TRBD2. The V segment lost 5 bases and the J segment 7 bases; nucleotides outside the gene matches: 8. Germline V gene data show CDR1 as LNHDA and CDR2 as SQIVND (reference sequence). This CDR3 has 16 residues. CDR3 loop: CASSPRTSGSGNEQFF. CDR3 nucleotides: TGTGCCAGTAGTCCCCGGACTAGCGGGAGCGGGAATGAGCAGTTCTTC.

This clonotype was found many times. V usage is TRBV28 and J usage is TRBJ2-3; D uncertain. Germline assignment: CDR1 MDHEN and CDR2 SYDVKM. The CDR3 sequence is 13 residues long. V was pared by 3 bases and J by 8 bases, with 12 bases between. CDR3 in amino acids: CASSLVRLGTQYF. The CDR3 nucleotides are TGTGCCAGCAGTTTGGTTCGGTTGGGTACGCAGTATTTT.

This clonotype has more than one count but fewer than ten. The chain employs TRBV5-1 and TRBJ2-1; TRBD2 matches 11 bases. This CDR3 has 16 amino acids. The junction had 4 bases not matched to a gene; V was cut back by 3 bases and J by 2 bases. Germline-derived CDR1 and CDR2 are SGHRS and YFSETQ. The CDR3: CASSSRLAGTYNEQFF. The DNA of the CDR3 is TGCGCCAGCAGCTCACGACTAGCGGGGACCTACAATGAGCAGTTCTTC. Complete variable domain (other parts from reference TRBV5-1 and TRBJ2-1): KAGVTQTPRYLIKTRGQQVTLSCSPISGHRSVSWYQQTPGQGLQFLFEYFSETQRNKGNFPGRFSGRQFSNSRSEMNVSTLELGDSALYLCASSSRLAGTYNEQFFGPGTRLTVL.

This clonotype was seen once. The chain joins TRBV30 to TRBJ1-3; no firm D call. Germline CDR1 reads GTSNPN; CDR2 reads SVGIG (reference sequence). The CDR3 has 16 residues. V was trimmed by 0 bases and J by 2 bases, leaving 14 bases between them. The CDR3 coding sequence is TGTGCCTGGAGTGTACGTACGAGATCTCCTGGAAACACCATATATTTT. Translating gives CAWSVRTRSPGNTIYF.